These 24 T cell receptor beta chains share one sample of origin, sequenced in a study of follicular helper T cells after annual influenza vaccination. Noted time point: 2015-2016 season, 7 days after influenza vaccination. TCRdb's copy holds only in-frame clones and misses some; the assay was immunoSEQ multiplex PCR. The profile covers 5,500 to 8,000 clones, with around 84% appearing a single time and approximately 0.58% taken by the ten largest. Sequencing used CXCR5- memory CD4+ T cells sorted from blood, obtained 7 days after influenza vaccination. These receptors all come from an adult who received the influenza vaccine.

The chain's CDR3 is CASSIGNQPQHF. As DNA, the CDR3 is TGTGCCAGTAGTATAGGGAATCAGCCCCAGCATTTT. This rearrangement joins TRBV19 to TRBJ1-5; D unclear. This CDR3 has 12 amino acids. Per the germline V gene, CDR1 is LNHDA and CDR2 is SQIVND (reference sequence). Between the trimmed V and J ends, which lost 1 base and 4 bases, there was a span of 2 bases.

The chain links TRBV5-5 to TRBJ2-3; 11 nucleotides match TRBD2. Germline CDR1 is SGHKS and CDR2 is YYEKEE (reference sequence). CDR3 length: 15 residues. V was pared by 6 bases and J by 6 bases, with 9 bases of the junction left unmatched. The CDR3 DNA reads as TGTGCCAGCACCCTACTAGCGGGGGCGGGGGATACGCAGTATTTT. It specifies CASTLLAGAGDTQYF.

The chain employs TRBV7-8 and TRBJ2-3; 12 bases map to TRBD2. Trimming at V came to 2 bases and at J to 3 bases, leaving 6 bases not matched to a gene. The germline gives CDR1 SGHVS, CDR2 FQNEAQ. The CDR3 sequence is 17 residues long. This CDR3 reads CASSLRQTSGRTDTQYF. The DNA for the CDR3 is TGTGCCAGCAGCTTACGCCAGACTAGCGGGAGAACAGATACGCAGTATTTT.

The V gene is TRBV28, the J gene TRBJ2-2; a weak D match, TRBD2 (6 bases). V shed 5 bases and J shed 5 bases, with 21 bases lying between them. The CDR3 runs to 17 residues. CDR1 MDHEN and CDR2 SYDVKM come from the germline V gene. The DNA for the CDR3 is TGTGCCAGCAGTCCCCTCGGGAAGGGGAGGAGAACCGGGGAGCTGTTTTTT. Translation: CASSPLGKGRRTGELFF.

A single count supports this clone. The CDR3 DNA follows: TGTGCCAGCAGCGTAGAAGGGGTTGGTGAAAAACTGTTTTTT. It encodes CASSVEGVGEKLFF. The chain joins TRBV9 to TRBJ1-4, with D perhaps TRBD1 (5 bases). The CDR3 is 14 amino acids. Germline V gene data show CDR1 as SGDLS and CDR2 as YYNGEE. Trimming left V 0 bases short and J 7 bases short, with 10 bases between.

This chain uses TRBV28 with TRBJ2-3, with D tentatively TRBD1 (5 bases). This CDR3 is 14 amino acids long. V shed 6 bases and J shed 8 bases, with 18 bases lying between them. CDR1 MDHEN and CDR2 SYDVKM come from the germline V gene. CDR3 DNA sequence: TGTGCCAGCAGCCAAACCAGGGCCTCTGGTACGCAGTATTTT. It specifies CASSQTRASGTQYF.

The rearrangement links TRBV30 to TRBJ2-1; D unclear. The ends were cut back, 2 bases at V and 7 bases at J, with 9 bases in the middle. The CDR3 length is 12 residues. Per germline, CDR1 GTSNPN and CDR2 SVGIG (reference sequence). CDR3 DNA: TGTGCCTGGAGTTTAGTAAGTAATGAGCAGTTCTTC. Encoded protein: CAWSLVSNEQFF.

The CDR3 sequence: CASSQAPQGLANYGYTF. The CDR3 region has the DNA TGTGCCAGCAGCCAAGCCCCCCAGGGCTTAGCTAACTATGGCTACACCTTC. The chain employs TRBV4-2 and TRBJ1-2, with D perhaps TRBD1 (5 bases). Per the germline V gene, CDR1 is LGHNA and CDR2 is YNFKEQ. The CDR3 has 17 residues. V was cut by 1 base and J by 0 bases, with 15 bases left in between.

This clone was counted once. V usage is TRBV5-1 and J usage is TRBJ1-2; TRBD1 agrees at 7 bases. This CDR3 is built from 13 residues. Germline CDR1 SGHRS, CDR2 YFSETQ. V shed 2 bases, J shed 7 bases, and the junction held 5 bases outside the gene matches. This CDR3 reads CASSLEGASGYTF. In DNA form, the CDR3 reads TGCGCCAGCAGCTTAGAGGGGGCGAGTGGCTACACCTTC.

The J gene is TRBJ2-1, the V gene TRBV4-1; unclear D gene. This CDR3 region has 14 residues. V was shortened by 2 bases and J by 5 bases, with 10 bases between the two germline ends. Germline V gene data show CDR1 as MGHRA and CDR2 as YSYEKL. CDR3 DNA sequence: TGCGCCAGCAGCCAACCAAAGGCGAACAATGAGCAGTTCTTC. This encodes CASSQPKANNEQFF.

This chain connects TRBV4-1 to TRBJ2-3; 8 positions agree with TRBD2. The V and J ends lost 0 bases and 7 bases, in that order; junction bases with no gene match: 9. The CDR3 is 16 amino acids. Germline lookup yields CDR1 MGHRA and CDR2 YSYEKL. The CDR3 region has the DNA TGCGCCAGCAGCCAAGAGTTCCAGCGGGGGACCTATACGCAGTATTTT. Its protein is CASSQEFQRGTYTQYF.

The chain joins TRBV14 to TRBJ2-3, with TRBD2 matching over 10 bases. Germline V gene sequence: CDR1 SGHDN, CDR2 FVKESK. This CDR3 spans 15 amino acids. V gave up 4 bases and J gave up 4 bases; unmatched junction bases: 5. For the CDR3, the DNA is TGTGCCAGCAGCCCTAACAGCGGGAGGGCAGATACGCAGTATTTT. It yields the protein CASSPNSGRADTQYF.

The CDR3 reads CASRFGQGGFGVLHF. The CDR3 DNA reads TGCGCCAGCAGATTCGGGCAGGGGGGTTTTGGTGTCCTCCACTTT. The genes are TRBV5-1 and TRBJ1-6; TRBD1 matches 7 bases. The CDR3 extends over 15 amino acids. The ends lost 5 bases at V and 15 bases at J; junction bases unmatched: 17. Per germline, CDR1 SGHRS and CDR2 YFSETQ.

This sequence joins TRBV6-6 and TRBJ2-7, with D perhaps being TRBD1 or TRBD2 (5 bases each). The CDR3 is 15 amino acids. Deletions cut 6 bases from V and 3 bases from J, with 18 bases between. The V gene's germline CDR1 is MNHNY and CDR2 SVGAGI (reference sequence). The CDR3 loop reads CASSPGRDGVYEQYF. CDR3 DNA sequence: TGTGCCAGCAGCCCGGGTCGGGACGGCGTCTACGAGCAGTACTTC.

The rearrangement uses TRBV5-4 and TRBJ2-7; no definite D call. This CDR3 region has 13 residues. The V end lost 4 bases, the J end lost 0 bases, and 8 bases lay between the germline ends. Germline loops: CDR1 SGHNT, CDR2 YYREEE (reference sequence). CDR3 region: CASSAGSSYEQYF. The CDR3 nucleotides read TGTGCCAGCAGCGCTGGGTCCTCCTACGAGCAGTACTTC. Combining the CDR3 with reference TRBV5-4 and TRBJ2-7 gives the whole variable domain ETGVTQSPTHLIKTRGQQVTLRCSSQSGHNTVSWYQQALGQGPQFIFQYYREEENGRGNFPPRFSGLQFPNYSSELNVNALELDDSALYLCASSAGSSYEQYFGPGTRLTVT.

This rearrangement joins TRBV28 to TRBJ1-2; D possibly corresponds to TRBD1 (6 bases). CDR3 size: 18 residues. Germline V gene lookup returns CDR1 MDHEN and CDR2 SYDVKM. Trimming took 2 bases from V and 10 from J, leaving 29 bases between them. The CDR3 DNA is TGTGCCAGCAGTTTAGCCATAAGGAGGCGGACAGATCCGGTGGACTACACCTTC. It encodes CASSLAIRRRTDPVDYTF.

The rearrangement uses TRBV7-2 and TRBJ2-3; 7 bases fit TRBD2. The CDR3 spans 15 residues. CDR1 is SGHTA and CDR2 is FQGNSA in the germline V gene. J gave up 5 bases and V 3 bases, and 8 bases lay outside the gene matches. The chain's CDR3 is CASSFTSVGGDTQYF. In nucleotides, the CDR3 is TGTGCCAGCAGCTTTACTAGCGTGGGTGGAGATACGCAGTATTTT. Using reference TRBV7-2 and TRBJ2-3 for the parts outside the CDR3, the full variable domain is GAGVSQSPSNKVTEKGKDVELRCDPISGHTALYWYRQSLGQGLEFLIYFQGNSAPDKSGLPSDRFSAERTGGSVSTLTIQRTQQEDSAVYLCASSFTSVGGDTQYFGPGTRLTVL.

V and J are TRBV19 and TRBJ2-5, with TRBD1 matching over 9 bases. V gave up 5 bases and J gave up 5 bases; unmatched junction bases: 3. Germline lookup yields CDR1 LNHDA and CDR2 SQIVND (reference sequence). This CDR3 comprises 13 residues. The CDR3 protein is CASSRTGVETQYF. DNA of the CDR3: TGTGCCAGTAGTCGGACAGGGGTGGAGACCCAGTACTTC.

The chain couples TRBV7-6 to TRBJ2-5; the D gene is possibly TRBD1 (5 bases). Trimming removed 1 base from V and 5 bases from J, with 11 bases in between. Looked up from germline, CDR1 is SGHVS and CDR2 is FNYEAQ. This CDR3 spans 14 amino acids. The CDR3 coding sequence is TGTGCCAGCAGCTTAGAAGGGGCTAGGGAGACCCAGTACTTC. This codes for CASSLEGARETQYF.

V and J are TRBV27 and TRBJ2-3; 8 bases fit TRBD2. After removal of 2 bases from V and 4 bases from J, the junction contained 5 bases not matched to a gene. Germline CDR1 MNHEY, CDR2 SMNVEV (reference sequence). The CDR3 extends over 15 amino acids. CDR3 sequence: CASSLQAGVADTQYF. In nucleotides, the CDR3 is TGTGCCAGCAGTTTACAAGCGGGAGTCGCAGATACGCAGTATTTT.

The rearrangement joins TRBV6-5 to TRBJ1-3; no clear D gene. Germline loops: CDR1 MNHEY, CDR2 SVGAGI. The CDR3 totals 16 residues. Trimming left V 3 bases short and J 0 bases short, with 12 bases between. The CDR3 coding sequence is TGTGCCAGCAGTTATCTTGGTCCCAGCTCTGGAAACACCATATATTTT. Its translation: CASSYLGPSSGNTIYF.

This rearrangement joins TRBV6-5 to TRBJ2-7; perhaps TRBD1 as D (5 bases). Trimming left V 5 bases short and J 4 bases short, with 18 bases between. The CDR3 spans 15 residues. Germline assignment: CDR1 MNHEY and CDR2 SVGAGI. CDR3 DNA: TGTGCCAGCAGTGGGGTAGGCAGGGCTCCTTACGAGCAGTACTTC. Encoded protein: CASSGVGRAPYEQYF.

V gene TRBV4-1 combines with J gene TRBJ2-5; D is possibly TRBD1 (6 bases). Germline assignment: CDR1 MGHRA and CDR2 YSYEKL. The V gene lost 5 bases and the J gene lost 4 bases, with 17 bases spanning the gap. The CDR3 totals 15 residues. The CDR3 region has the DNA TGCGCCAGCAGCACGACACAGGGTTCCGGAGAGACCCAGTACTTC. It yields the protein CASSTTQGSGETQYF.

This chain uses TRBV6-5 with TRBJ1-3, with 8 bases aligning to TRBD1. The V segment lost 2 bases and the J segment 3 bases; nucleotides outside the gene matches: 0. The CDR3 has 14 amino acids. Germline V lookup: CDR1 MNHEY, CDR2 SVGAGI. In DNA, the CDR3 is TGTGCCAGCAGTTACGGACAGGGTGGAAACACCATATATTTT. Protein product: CASSYGQGGNTIYF.